The rows below give T cell receptor beta chains drawn from one sample of a study of blood T cell repertoires in COVID-19. Profiling relied on immunoSEQ multiplex PCR, and the TCRdb table lists in-frame clones only, not all of them. The data contain about 81,000 clones, around 89% of them singletons. The specimen was peripheral blood. The receptors shown here come from a man in his 70s with active or convalescent COVID-19. The CDR3 runs from the conserved cysteine through the conserved F or W. A D gene is named only where the DNA matches it firmly. A clone size is listed for some rows: how often the clone was seen (once, few, many), or a class if it is expanded.

abundance: .; len: 14; d_gene: TRBD1; j_gene: TRBJ1-1; v_gene: TRBV7-2; CDR3aa: CASSPRQGDTEAFF; CDR3nt: TGTGCCAGCAGCCCACGACAGGGGGACACTGAAGCTTTCTTT
abundance: .; len: 16; d_gene: TRBD1; j_gene: TRBJ2-7; v_gene: TRBV5-1; CDR3aa: CASSRGQAALLYEQYF; CDR3nt: TGCGCCAGCAGCCGGGGACAGGCCGCATTGCTCTACGAGCAGTACTTC
abundance: .; len: 15; d_gene: .; j_gene: TRBJ1-2; v_gene: TRBV15; CDR3aa: CATSRDQAPHSGYTF; CDR3nt: TGTGCCACCAGCAGAGATCAGGCTCCTCATAGTGGCTACACCTTC
abundance: .; len: 15; d_gene: TRBD1; j_gene: TRBJ2-1; v_gene: TRBV18; CDR3aa: CASSPAGTGDNEQFF; CDR3nt: TGTGCCAGCTCACCGGCCGGGACAGGAGACAATGAGCAGTTCTTC
abundance: once; len: 16; d_gene: .; j_gene: TRBJ1-3; v_gene: TRBV3-1/TRBV3-2; CDR3aa: CASSQDWRTSGNTIYF; CDR3nt: TGTGCCAGCAGCCAAGATTGGAGGACGTCAGGAAACACCATATATTTT
abundance: .; len: 14; d_gene: TRBD1; j_gene: TRBJ1-1; v_gene: TRBV6-5; CDR3aa: CASSLGQGWTEAFF; CDR3nt: TGTGCCAGCAGTTTAGGACAGGGGTGGACTGAAGCTTTCTTT
abundance: .; len: 13; d_gene: .; j_gene: TRBJ1-2; v_gene: TRBV19; CDR3aa: CASSIRDTYGYTF; CDR3nt: TGTGCCAGTAGTATTAGAGACACGTATGGCTACACCTTC
abundance: .; len: 16; d_gene: .; j_gene: TRBJ2-3; v_gene: TRBV5-4; CDR3aa: CASSLAASGGKDTQYF; CDR3nt: TGTGCCAGCAGCTTGGCAGCATCCGGCGGTAAGGATACGCAGTATTTT
abundance: .; len: 16; d_gene: TRBD1; j_gene: TRBJ1-2; v_gene: TRBV7-2; CDR3aa: CASSQRQGAITYGYTF; CDR3nt: TGTGCCAGCAGCCAACGACAGGGGGCGATTACCTATGGCTACACCTTC
abundance: .; len: 12; d_gene: .; j_gene: TRBJ1-2; v_gene: TRBV2; CDR3aa: CASPFGRSGYTF; CDR3nt: TGTGCCAGCCCCTTCGGCAGGTCTGGCTACACCTTC
abundance: .; len: 13; d_gene: .; j_gene: TRBJ2-1; v_gene: TRBV12-3/TRBV12-4; CDR3aa: CASNPPGYNEQFF; CDR3nt: TGTGCCAGCAACCCACCGGGGTACAATGAGCAGTTCTTC
abundance: .; len: 16; d_gene: TRBD1; j_gene: TRBJ1-1; v_gene: TRBV28; CDR3aa: CASPPPWGQGNTEAFF; CDR3nt: TGTGCCAGCCCCCCCCCTTGGGGACAGGGGAACACTGAAGCTTTCTTT
abundance: .; len: 15; d_gene: .; j_gene: TRBJ1-4; v_gene: TRBV10-2; CDR3aa: CASSASRDTYEKLFF; CDR3nt: TGCGCCAGCAGTGCCTCCCGGGACACCTATGAAAAACTGTTTTTT
abundance: .; len: 15; d_gene: .; j_gene: TRBJ1-3; v_gene: TRBV5-1; CDR3aa: CASSQGTGSGNTIYF; CDR3nt: TGCGCCAGCAGCCAAGGGACTGGGTCTGGAAACACCATATATTTT
abundance: .; len: 13; d_gene: .; j_gene: TRBJ2-5; v_gene: TRBV5-1; CDR3aa: CASSQGTQETQYF; CDR3nt: TGCGCCAGCAGCCAGGGCACACAAGAGACCCAGTACTTC
abundance: .; len: 14; d_gene: TRBD1; j_gene: TRBJ1-2; v_gene: TRBV28; CDR3aa: CASSLTTGGDGYTF; CDR3nt: TGTGCCAGCAGTTTAACAACAGGGGGCGATGGCTACACCTTC
abundance: .; len: 13; d_gene: .; j_gene: TRBJ2-5; v_gene: TRBV25-1; CDR3aa: CASSEFREETQYF; CDR3nt: TGTGCCAGCAGTGAATTCAGGGAAGAGACCCAGTACTTC
abundance: .; len: 17; d_gene: TRBD2; j_gene: TRBJ2-3; v_gene: TRBV18; CDR3aa: CASSPPASGGKADTQYF; CDR3nt: TGTGCCAGCTCACCACCGGCTAGCGGGGGGAAGGCAGATACGCAGTATTTT
abundance: .; len: 21; d_gene: TRBD1; j_gene: TRBJ1-1; v_gene: TRBV5-3; CDR3aa: CARSPVVRDREIPPMNTEAFF; CDR3nt: TGTGCCAGAAGCCCGGTGGTACGGGACAGGGAAATTCCCCCCATGAACACTGAAGCTTTCTTT
abundance: few; len: 13; d_gene: .; j_gene: TRBJ1-2; v_gene: TRBV5-4; CDR3aa: CASSLAQVDGYTF; CDR3nt: TGTGCCAGCAGCTTGGCTCAGGTTGATGGCTACACCTTC
abundance: few; len: 14; d_gene: .; j_gene: TRBJ2-7; v_gene: TRBV6-5; CDR3aa: CASAPGRISYEQYF; CDR3nt: TGTGCCAGTGCCCCAGGGCGCATCTCCTACGAGCAGTACTTC
abundance: .; len: 18; d_gene: TRBD2; j_gene: TRBJ2-2; v_gene: TRBV2; CDR3aa: CASSARTSGGANTGELFF; CDR3nt: TGTGCCAGCAGTGCTCGGACTAGCGGGGGGGCTAACACCGGGGAGCTGTTTTTT
abundance: .; len: 16; d_gene: .; j_gene: TRBJ2-5; v_gene: TRBV15; CDR3aa: CATSRVVGRGKETQYF; CDR3nt: TGTGCCACCAGCAGAGTCGTAGGGAGGGGGAAAGAGACCCAGTACTTC
abundance: .; len: 17; d_gene: .; j_gene: TRBJ1-1; v_gene: TRBV21-1; CDR3aa: CASSKGEGHLNNTEAFF; CDR3nt: TGTGCCAGCAGCAAAGGCGAGGGACACCTTAACAACACTGAAGCTTTCTTT
abundance: .; len: 15; d_gene: TRBD2; j_gene: TRBJ2-1; v_gene: TRBV5-4; CDR3aa: CASSKGLAGINEQFF; CDR3nt: TGTGCCAGCAGCAAGGGACTAGCGGGGATCAATGAGCAGTTCTTC
abundance: .; len: 14; d_gene: .; j_gene: TRBJ2-5; v_gene: TRBV6-2/TRBV6-3; CDR3aa: CASTPQGRQETQYF; CDR3nt: TGTGCCAGCACCCCACAGGGACGGCAAGAGACCCAGTACTTC
abundance: .; len: 11; d_gene: .; j_gene: TRBJ1-1; v_gene: TRBV30; CDR3aa: CAWSLSTEAFF; CDR3nt: TGTGCCTGGAGTCTATCGACAGAAGCTTTCTTT
abundance: once; len: 14; d_gene: TRBD1; j_gene: TRBJ1-5; v_gene: TRBV6-5; CDR3aa: CAGATGQGWQPQHF; CDR3nt: TGTGCCGGCGCTACGGGACAGGGCTGGCAGCCCCAGCATTTT
abundance: .; len: 13; d_gene: .; j_gene: TRBJ1-1; v_gene: TRBV19; CDR3aa: CASSRRAGAEAFF; CDR3nt: TGTGCCAGTAGTCGTAGGGCGGGCGCTGAAGCTTTCTTT
abundance: .; len: 13; d_gene: .; j_gene: TRBJ1-2; v_gene: TRBV6-5; CDR3aa: CASSYGRAYGYTF; CDR3nt: TGTGCCAGCAGTTACGGGCGAGCATATGGCTACACCTTC
abundance: .; len: 15; d_gene: .; j_gene: TRBJ1-6; v_gene: TRBV6-4; CDR3aa: CASSDPPRGLSPLHF; CDR3nt: TGTGCCAGCAGTGACCCCCCAAGGGGACTCTCACCCCTCCACTTT
abundance: .; len: 19; d_gene: TRBD2; j_gene: TRBJ2-1; v_gene: TRBV15; CDR3aa: CATSRGGRLSGGFIDEQFF; CDR3nt: TGTGCCACCAGCAGGGGCGGGCGTTTAAGCGGGGGGTTTATCGATGAGCAGTTCTTC
abundance: .; len: 16; d_gene: .; j_gene: TRBJ2-3; v_gene: TRBV2; CDR3aa: CASRTEGDGYTDTQYF; CDR3nt: TGTGCCAGCAGAACGGAAGGAGACGGTTACACAGATACGCAGTATTTT
abundance: .; len: 13; d_gene: .; j_gene: TRBJ1-2; v_gene: TRBV6-6; CDR3aa: CASSYGANYGYTF; CDR3nt: TGTGCCAGCAGTTACGGAGCCAACTATGGCTACACCTTC
abundance: .; len: 16; d_gene: .; j_gene: TRBJ1-3; v_gene: TRBV5-1; CDR3aa: CASSLAEVDSGNTIYF; CDR3nt: TGCGCCAGCAGCTTGGCGGAGGTTGATTCTGGAAACACCATATATTTT
abundance: .; len: 15; d_gene: .; j_gene: TRBJ1-1; v_gene: TRBV9; CDR3aa: CASSVDVSERSEAFF; CDR3nt: TGTGCCAGCAGCGTAGACGTTTCAGAACGTTCTGAAGCTTTCTTT
abundance: .; len: 13; d_gene: .; j_gene: TRBJ2-3; v_gene: TRBV2; CDR3aa: CAGNKGGTDTQYF; CDR3nt: TGTGCCGGTAACAAGGGAGGCACAGATACGCAGTATTTT
abundance: .; len: 15; d_gene: .; j_gene: TRBJ1-2; v_gene: TRBV10-3; CDR3aa: CAISEALDSFYGYTF; CDR3nt: TGTGCCATCAGTGAGGCCCTAGACTCGTTCTATGGCTACACCTTC
abundance: .; len: 15; d_gene: TRBD2; j_gene: TRBJ2-7; v_gene: TRBV30; CDR3aa: CAWSVYGGATYEQYF; CDR3nt: TGTGCCTGGAGTGTATACGGGGGGGCGACCTACGAGCAGTACTTC
abundance: .; len: 13; d_gene: .; j_gene: TRBJ1-4; v_gene: TRBV24-1; CDR3aa: CATSAAGYEKLFF; CDR3nt: TGTGCCACCAGTGCCGCAGGTTATGAAAAACTGTTTTTT
abundance: .; len: 16; d_gene: TRBD2; j_gene: TRBJ2-3; v_gene: TRBV13; CDR3aa: CASSSSSGGTTDTQYF; CDR3nt: TGTGCCAGCAGCTCTTCTAGCGGGGGAACCACAGATACGCAGTATTTT
abundance: few; len: 16; d_gene: .; j_gene: TRBJ1-5; v_gene: TRBV19; CDR3aa: CASSMGSRGFNQPQHF; CDR3nt: TGTGCCAGTAGTATGGGGTCGAGAGGGTTCAATCAGCCCCAGCATTTT
abundance: .; len: 14; d_gene: .; j_gene: TRBJ1-5; v_gene: TRBV19; CDR3aa: CASSLGGGDQPQHF; CDR3nt: TGTGCCAGTAGCCTGGGGGGAGGTGATCAGCCCCAGCATTTT
abundance: .; len: 13; d_gene: TRBD1; j_gene: TRBJ1-1; v_gene: TRBV9; CDR3aa: CASSAYTGGGAFF; CDR3nt: TGTGCCAGCAGCGCCTATACAGGGGGTGGAGCTTTCTTT
abundance: .; len: 15; d_gene: TRBD2; j_gene: TRBJ2-1; v_gene: TRBV4-2; CDR3aa: CASSHSGGPYNEQFF; CDR3nt: TGTGCCAGCAGCCATAGCGGGGGGCCCTACAATGAGCAGTTCTTC
abundance: .; len: 14; d_gene: .; j_gene: TRBJ1-2; v_gene: TRBV6-5; CDR3aa: CASSYSGGDYGYTF; CDR3nt: TGTGCCAGCAGTTACTCCGGGGGGGATTATGGCTACACCTTC
abundance: once; len: 14; d_gene: TRBD2; j_gene: TRBJ2-3; v_gene: TRBV10-2; CDR3aa: CASTSSGERGTQYF; CDR3nt: TGCGCCAGCACCTCGAGCGGGGAGAGAGGTACGCAGTATTTT